A single count supports the clone carrying this T cell receptor beta chain. Its cognate antigen is unknown. Germline values: CDR1 MDHEN, CDR2 SYDVKM. After removal of 4 bases from V and 3 bases from J, the junction contained 8 bases not matched to a gene. The CDR3 covers 17 residues. Healthy HIV-negative adults with no recent acute infections or vaccinations were recruited as donors. The study separated CD4+ cells into CD45RA+ naive and CD45RA-negative memory subsets. Profiled with immunoSEQ multiplex PCR; TCRdb holds only in-frame clones, not every one. Of 500,000 to 550,000 clones listed, approximately 94% are singletons. This sample was taken from a study of shared clonotypes between healthy human individuals. The study's findings and limits: Some naive CD4 clonotypes, 5% to 5.5%, turned up in common across several donors. The study found lower generation probabilities in non-shared clonotypes than in those shared by all four donors.

The chain joins TRBV28 to TRBJ2-4; TRBD1 matches at 11 bases. Input material: naive CD4+ T cells sorted from blood. Subset reported: CD45RA+ positively selected. The source is a woman aged 25-40 years in good health. The DNA of the CDR3 is TGTGCCAGCAGTTCACCTCCGGGACAGGGGGGCAAAAACATTCAGTACTTC. Translated, it gives CASSSPPGQGGKNIQYF.